This T cell receptor (beta chain) was profiled in a study of blood T cell repertoires in COVID-19 (TCRdb year 2020). For the wider study: Samples covering the acute and convalescent phases of COVID-19 were provided by collaborators in the United States, Italy and Spain. The material from the prospective study consisted of cDNA or gDNA derived from T cells, B-cell-depleted T cells, or PBMCs. The dataset comprised deeply sampled blood TCRbeta repertoires from subjects exposed to, actively infected with, or recovered from COVID-19. The repertoires were made available in a free public database intended to serve as a resource for research on the immune response to SARS-CoV-2. Samples came from the ongoing ImmuneRACE study (first 160 participants) plus 1,254 subjects from 6 global collaborators. Sample metadata almost always included a de-identified subject ID, COVID-19 status, age in years and sex. Where available, HLA class I and class II types were obtained from metadata supplied by the sample provider rather than from assay-based typing.

What the study reported, not specific to this receptor: Clinical and demographic metadata were provided uncurated, with the amount varying by source and participant.

TCRbeta CDR3 regions were amplified from genomic DNA by means of the immunoSEQ Assay, a bias-controlled multiplex PCR. Under the source paper's analysis protocol: Within the assay, amplification of reference gene primers was used to estimate how many nucleated cells each sample contained. To quantify the absolute abundance of each unique TCRbeta CDR3 rearrangement, sequence reads were collapsed and filtered. For each sample, productive Simpson clonality was calculated by taking the square root of Simpson's diversity index across productive rearrangements. TCRdb stores this immuneACCESS table with in-frame sequences only. Part of the clones is absent; in the studies checked, under half of the shortfall reflects unresolved V genes, and no reason is known for the rest. The DNA was the basis for D and trimming; V, J and clone size are from that table. This sample comprises roughly 120,000 clones, roughly nine tenths of them detected only once. The ten largest make up 4% to 5% of the sample.

Its CDR3 holds 15 amino acids, cysteine through phenylalanine. Only the CDR3 part of the read is kept: 45 bases, read in frame from the first base. From V the trimming removes 6 bases and from J it removes 5 bases, while the gene matches leave 8 bases of the junction unaccounted for. CDR1 is given as ENHRY and CDR2 as SYGVKD, both from the germline V gene. A word on this clone: Its cognate antigen has yet to be identified. Base qualities are not recorded, but no much larger clone differs from it by a single base.

At one collaborating source in Seattle, patients were enrolled during active infection and were followed longitudinally through the course of disease. The collaborating institutions used their own protocols to collect whole blood in K2EDTA tubes. For TCRbeta analysis, collaborators shipped samples in one of three forms: frozen whole blood, isolated PBMCs, or DNA extracted from either of those sample types. The clonotype comes from a man aged 60-69 years with COVID-19, enrolled during active disease. Sequenced: peripheral blood. Recombination connected TRBV10-3 to TRBJ2-7; the central 12 bases match TRBD2. CDR3 loop: CAISKTSGSLDEQYF. The nucleotide sequence reads as follows: TGTGCCATCAGCAAGACTAGCGGGAGTCTCGACGAGCAGTACTTC.